This T cell receptor (beta chain) is drawn from a study of radiotherapy plus CTLA-4 blockade in lung cancer. Findings and caveats of the study: Among reported predictors of response, early blood T cell clone dynamics with interferon-beta performed best. Blood TCR clones of tumor origin expanded after radiotherapy plus ipilimumab.

Assay: immunoSEQ multiplex PCR; the TCRdb copy retains only in-frame clones and omits some. The sample shows roughly 98,000 clones, around 86% of them seen only once. People whose metastatic non-small-cell lung cancer was chemo-refractory got focal radiation along with CTLA-4 blockade by ipilimumab. V trimming: 1 base; J trimming: 2 bases; junction bases outside the gene matches: 4. CDR3 length: 15 amino acids. Germline values: CDR1 SGHTA, CDR2 FQGNSA. This clone showed up just once. Its antigen remains unidentified. The receptor's source is a human donor with non-small cell lung cancer that progressed on radiotherapy plus ipilimumab. Sequencing used peripheral blood, obtained from a patient treated with radiotherapy plus ipilimumab. V usage is TRBV7-2 and J usage is TRBJ2-5; 7 positions match TRBD2. The CDR3 loop reads CASSLGWGGQETQYF. The CDR3 DNA reads TGTGCCAGCAGCTTAGGTTGGGGGGGACAAGAGACCCAGTACTTC.